The 8 T cell receptor beta chains reported below all come from one sample, sequenced in a study of tumor-infiltrating lymphocytes in localized non-small cell lung cancer (TCRdb year 2021). Libraries were constructed by the immunoSEQ multiplex PCR assay. In TCRdb, the immuneACCESS table is reduced to in-frame sequences with V and J assigned. These tables do not hold every clone; where another copy was compared, an unresolved V gene accounts for under half, and the others remain unexplained. The sample records more than 10,000 clones, about 78% of which are singletons. Approximately 4.8% of the sample belongs to the ten largest clones. The sequenced sample was lung tumor tissue. These TCRs come from a human donor with non-small cell lung cancer.

V and J are TRBV5-4 and TRBJ2-2; 9 bases agree with TRBD2. CDR3 length: 17 residues. V dropped 0 bases and J dropped 0; count of bases not matched to a gene: 3. Germline V gene sequence: CDR1 SGHNT, CDR2 YYREEE (reference sequence). CDR3: CASSLGAGGTNTGELFF. CDR3 DNA sequence: TGTGCCAGCAGCTTGGGAGCGGGGGGCACGAACACCGGGGAGCTGTTTTTT.

The V and J genes are TRBV21-1 and TRBJ2-7; the table's D call, TRBD2, was not checked against the DNA. TRBV21-1 is labeled a pseudogene. This CDR3 contains 15 residues. The CDR3 reads CASSLGGLPLYEQYV. As DNA, the CDR3 is TGTGCCAGCTCCTTGGGGGGGCTTCCTCTCTACGAGCAGTACGTC.

J is TRBJ1-2 and V is TRBV28; TRBD1 is a possible D gene (6 bases). Germline-derived CDR1 and CDR2 are MDHEN and SYDVKM. With 3 bases removed from V and 2 bases from J, the gap between germline ends came to 16 bases. The CDR3 loop spans 16 amino acids. The CDR3 reads CASSFPLGQSNYGYTF. The CDR3 DNA sequence: TGTGCCAGCAGTTTTCCGCTAGGACAGTCCAACTATGGCTACACCTTC.

This clone was picked up a small number of times. CDR3 protein: CASSFSQGNKNTEAFF. DNA for the CDR3: TGTGCCAGCAGTTTTTCACAGGGCAATAAGAACACTGAAGCTTTCTTT. This rearrangement joins TRBV27 to TRBJ1-1, with D perhaps matching TRBD1 (6 bases). V was shortened by 3 bases and J by 1 base, with 15 bases between the two germline ends. Germline V lookup: CDR1 MNHEY, CDR2 SMNVEV (reference sequence). The CDR3 runs 16 residues.

V gene TRBV28 combines with J gene TRBJ1-2; the D is unclear. This CDR3 region has 12 residues. The germline gives CDR1 MDHEN, CDR2 SYDVKM. Trimming took off 7 bases at V and 8 bases at J, with 14 bases between the two ends. The CDR3 protein is CASTTVTRGYTF. The CDR3, as DNA: TGTGCCAGCACCACAGTGACTAGGGGCTACACCTTC.

In DNA, the CDR3 is TGTGCCAGCAGCCGAGGGGGGAATCAGCCCCAGCATTTT. It encodes CASSRGGNQPQHF. This chain links TRBV6-5 with TRBJ1-5; a weak D match, TRBD1 (6 bases). The ends were cut back, 6 bases at V and 4 bases at J, with 10 bases in the middle. Germline V gene data show CDR1 as MNHEY and CDR2 as SVGAGI. The CDR3 sequence is 13 residues long.

J is TRBJ2-1 and V is TRBV27, with TRBD1 as a possible D gene (6 bases). CDR3 size: 15 residues. V lost 5 bases and J 4 bases, leaving 15 bases between the germline ends. Germline CDR1 MNHEY, CDR2 SMNVEV (reference sequence). The CDR3 DNA reads TGTGCCAGCAGTAAAATCAGGGGTGGATACAATGAGCAGTTCTTC. It translates to CASSKIRGGYNEQFF.

This sequence joins TRBV10-2 and TRBJ1-2, with 9 bases matching TRBD1. With 5 bases clipped from V and 1 base from J, the junction kept 11 bases outside the gene matches. There are 17 residues in the CDR3. Germline CDR1 and CDR2: WSHSY and SAAADI. CDR3 region: CASSQTGGRSGNYGYTF. The CDR3, as DNA: TGCGCCAGCAGTCAAACAGGGGGCCGATCCGGTAACTATGGCTACACCTTC.